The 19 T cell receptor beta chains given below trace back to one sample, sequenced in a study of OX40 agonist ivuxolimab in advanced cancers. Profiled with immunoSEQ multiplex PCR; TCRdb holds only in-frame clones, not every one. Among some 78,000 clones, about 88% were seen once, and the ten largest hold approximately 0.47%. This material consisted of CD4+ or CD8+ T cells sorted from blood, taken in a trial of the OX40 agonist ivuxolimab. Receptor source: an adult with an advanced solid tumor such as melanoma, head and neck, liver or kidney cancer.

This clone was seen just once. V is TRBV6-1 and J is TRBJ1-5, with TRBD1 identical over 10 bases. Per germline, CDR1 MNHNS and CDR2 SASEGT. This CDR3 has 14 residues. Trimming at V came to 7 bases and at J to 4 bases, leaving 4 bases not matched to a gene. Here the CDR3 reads CASTWTGGNQPQHF. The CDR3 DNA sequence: TGTGCCAGCACCTGGACAGGGGGAAATCAGCCCCAGCATTTT.

CDR3 sequence reads: CASSQLTSGGAGEQYF. The CDR3 DNA reads as TGTGCCAGCAGCCAACTTACTAGCGGGGGGGCTGGCGAGCAGTACTTC. The chain combines TRBV16 with TRBJ2-7, with 13 bases fitting TRBD2. Germline loops: CDR1 KGHSY, CDR2 FQNENV. The CDR3 sequence is 16 residues long. Trimming took 2 bases from V and 6 from J; bases not matched to a gene: 7.

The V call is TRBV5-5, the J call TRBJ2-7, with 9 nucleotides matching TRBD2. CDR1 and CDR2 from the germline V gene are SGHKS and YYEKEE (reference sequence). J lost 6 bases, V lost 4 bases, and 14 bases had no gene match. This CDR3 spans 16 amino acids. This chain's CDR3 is CASSPGVLAGGPEQYF. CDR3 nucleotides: TGTGCCAGCAGCCCAGGCGTGTTGGCGGGGGGGCCCGAGCAGTACTTC.

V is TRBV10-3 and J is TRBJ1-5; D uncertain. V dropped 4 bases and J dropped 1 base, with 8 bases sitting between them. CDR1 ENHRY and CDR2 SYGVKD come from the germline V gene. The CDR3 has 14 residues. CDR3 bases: TGTGCCATCAGTGGACCATCGAGCAATCAGCCCCAGCATTTT. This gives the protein CAISGPSSNQPQHF.

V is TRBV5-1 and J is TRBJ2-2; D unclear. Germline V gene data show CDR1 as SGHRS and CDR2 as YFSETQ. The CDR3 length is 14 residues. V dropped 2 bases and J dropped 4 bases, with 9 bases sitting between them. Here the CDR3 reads CASSLTGTTGELFF. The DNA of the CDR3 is TGCGCCAGCAGCTTAACGGGCACCACCGGGGAGCTGTTTTTT.

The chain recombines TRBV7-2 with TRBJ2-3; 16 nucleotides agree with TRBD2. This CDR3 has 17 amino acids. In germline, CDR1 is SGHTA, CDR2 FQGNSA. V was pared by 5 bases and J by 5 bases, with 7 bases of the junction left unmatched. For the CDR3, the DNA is TGTGCCAGCAGCCAGGGGACTAGCGGGGGGGCTATAGATACGCAGTATTTT. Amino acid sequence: CASSQGTSGGAIDTQYF.

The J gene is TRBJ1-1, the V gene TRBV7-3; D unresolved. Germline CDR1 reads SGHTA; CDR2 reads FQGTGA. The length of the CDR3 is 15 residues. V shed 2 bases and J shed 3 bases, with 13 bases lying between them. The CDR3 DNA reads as TGTGCCAGCAGCTTAGGAGGCGCGGAGGACACTGAAGCTTTCTTT. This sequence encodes CASSLGGAEDTEAFF.

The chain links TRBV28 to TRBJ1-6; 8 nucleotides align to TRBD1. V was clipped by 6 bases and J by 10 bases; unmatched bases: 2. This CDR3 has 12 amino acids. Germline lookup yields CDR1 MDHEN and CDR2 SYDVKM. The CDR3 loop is CASSRQGSPLHF. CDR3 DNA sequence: TGTGCCAGCAGCCGACAGGGGTCACCCCTCCACTTT.

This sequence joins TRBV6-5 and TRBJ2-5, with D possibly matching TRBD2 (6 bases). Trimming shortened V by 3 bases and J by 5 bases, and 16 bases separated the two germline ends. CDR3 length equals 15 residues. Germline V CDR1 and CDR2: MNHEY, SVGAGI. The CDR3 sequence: CASSYTLATRETQYF. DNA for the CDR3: TGTGCCAGCAGTTATACACTAGCAACAAGGGAGACCCAGTACTTC.

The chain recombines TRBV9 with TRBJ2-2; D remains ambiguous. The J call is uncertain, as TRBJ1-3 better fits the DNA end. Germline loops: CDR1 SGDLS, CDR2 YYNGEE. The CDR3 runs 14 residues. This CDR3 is CASSPQLAGNTIYF. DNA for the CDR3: TGTGCCAGCAGCCCTCAACTCGCAGGAAACACCATATATTTT.

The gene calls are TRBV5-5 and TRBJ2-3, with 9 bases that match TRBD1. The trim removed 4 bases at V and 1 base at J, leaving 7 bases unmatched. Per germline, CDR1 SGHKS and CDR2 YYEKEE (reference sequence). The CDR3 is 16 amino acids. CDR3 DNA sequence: TGTGCCAGCAGCCTCACAGGGGGCGGGGGCACAGATACGCAGTATTTT. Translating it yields CASSLTGGGGTDTQYF.

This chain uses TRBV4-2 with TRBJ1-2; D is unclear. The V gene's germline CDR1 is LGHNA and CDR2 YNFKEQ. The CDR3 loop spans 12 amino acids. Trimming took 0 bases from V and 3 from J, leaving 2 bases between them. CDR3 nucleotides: TGTGCCAGCAGCCAAGACTACTATGGCTACACCTTC. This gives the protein CASSQDYYGYTF.

This CDR3 is CASSLANSGGAVGYTF. In nucleotides, the CDR3 is TGTGCCAGCAGCTTAGCGAACTCAGGGGGCGCGGTTGGCTACACCTTC. The chain links TRBV11-2 to TRBJ1-2; the match to TRBD1 covers 8 bases. Germline CDR1 SGHAT, CDR2 FQNNGV. V lost 1 base, J lost 7 bases, and 11 bases stayed unmatched. This CDR3 contains 16 residues.

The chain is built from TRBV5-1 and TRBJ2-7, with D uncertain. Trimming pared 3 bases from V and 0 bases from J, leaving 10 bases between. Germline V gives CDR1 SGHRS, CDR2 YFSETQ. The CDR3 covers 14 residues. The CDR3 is CASSSRTDSYEQYF. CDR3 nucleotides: TGCGCCAGCAGCTCAAGGACGGACTCCTACGAGCAGTACTTC.

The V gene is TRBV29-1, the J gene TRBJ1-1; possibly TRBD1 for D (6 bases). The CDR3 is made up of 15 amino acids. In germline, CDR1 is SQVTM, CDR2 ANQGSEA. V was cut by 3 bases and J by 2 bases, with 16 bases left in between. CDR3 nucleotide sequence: TGCAGCGTTGAGGGGGGGCCGGATTATAACACTGAAGCTTTCTTT. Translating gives CSVEGGPDYNTEAFF.

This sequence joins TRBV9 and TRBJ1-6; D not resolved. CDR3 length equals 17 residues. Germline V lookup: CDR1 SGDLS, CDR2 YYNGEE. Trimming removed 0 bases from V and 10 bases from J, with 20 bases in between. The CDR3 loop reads CASSVGGGSASGSPLHF. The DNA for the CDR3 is TGTGCCAGCAGCGTAGGAGGAGGGTCTGCGTCGGGCTCACCCCTCCACTTT.

The CDR3 reads CASSLGTGYGYTF. The CDR3 DNA is TGTGCCAGCAGTTTGGGGACAGGGTATGGCTACACCTTC. The genes are TRBV28 and TRBJ1-2; 9 nucleotides agree with TRBD1. Trimming cost V 3 bases and J 5 bases; bases outside gene matches: 1. The CDR3 has 13 residues. CDR1 is MDHEN and CDR2 is SYDVKM in the germline V gene.

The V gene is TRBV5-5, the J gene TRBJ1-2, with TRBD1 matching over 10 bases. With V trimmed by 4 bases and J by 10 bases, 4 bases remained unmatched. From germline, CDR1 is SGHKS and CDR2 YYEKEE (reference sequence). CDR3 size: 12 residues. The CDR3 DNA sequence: TGTGCCAGCAGCCCCCGACAGGGGGCCTACACCTTC. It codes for CASSPRQGAYTF.

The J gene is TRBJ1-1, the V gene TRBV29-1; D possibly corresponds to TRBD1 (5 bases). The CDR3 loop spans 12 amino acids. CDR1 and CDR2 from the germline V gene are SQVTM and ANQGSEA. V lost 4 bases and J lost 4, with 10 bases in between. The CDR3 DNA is TGCAGCGTTGCTACGGGGGGCACTGAAGCTTTCTTT. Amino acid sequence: CSVATGGTEAFF.